This T cell receptor beta chain was profiled in a study of blood T cell repertoires in COVID-19. Looking at the study overall: Researchers got acute and convalescent COVID-19 samples from the United States, Italy and Spain. PBMCs, B-cell-depleted T cells, or T cells were the source of the cDNA or gDNA that made up the material.

How the authors handled the data: Estimation of nucleated cell counts relied on the amplification of reference gene primers. Assay: immunoSEQ multiplex PCR; the TCRdb copy retains only in-frame clones and omits some. The V and J calls and clone size are taken from that table; D and trimming were inferred from the DNA. Here the sample spans under 95,000 clones, under 85% being singletons. V was clipped by 11 bases and J by 1 base; unmatched bases: 7. Germline V CDR1 and CDR2: MNHEY, SMNVEV (reference sequence). There are 14 residues in the CDR3. This sequence joins TRBV27 and TRBJ2-2, with 7 bases aligning to TRBD2. The receptor was isolated from a woman aged 70-85 years with acute or convalescent COVID-19. Sequencing was performed on peripheral blood. CDR3 coding DNA: TGTGCCTCCGCGGGGGAGGTGAACACCGGGGAGCTGTTTTTT. Translating it yields CASAGEVNTGELFF.